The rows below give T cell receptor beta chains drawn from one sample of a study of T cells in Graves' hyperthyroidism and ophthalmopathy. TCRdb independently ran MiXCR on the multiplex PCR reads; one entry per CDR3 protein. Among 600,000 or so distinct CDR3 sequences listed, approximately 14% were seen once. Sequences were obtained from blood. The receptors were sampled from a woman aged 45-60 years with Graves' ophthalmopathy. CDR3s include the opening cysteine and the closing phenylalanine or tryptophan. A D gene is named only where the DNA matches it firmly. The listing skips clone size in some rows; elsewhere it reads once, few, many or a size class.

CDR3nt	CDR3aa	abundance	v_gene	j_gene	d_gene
TGTGCCACCAGTCGTGGGACTCTAGCGGACTCCTACAATGAGCAGTTCTTC	CATSRGTLADSYNEQFF	few	TRBV24-1	TRBJ2-1	TRBD2
TGTGCCAACTACGGGGAGGGCCCCGGGGAGCTGTTTTTT	CANYGEGPGELFF	.	TRBV7-9	TRBJ2-2	TRBD2
TGTGCCAGCAGCGCCCGGACAGGGAGGGACGTTGAAGCTTTCTTT	CASSARTGRDVEAFF	many	TRBV13	TRBJ1-1	TRBD1
TGCAGTGCAGAAACAGAGGGGAGCACAGATACGCAGTATTTT	CSAETEGSTDTQYF	many	TRBV20-1	TRBJ2-3	.
TGTGCCAGCAGCTTGCTTGGGGCGCAGTACACTGAAGCTTTCTTT	CASSLLGAQYTEAFF	many	TRBV7-2	TRBJ1-1	.
TGTGCCAGCAGTTCCGACAGGGGTTCCTCCTACGAGCAGTACTTC	CASSSDRGSSYEQYF	many	TRBV2	TRBJ2-7	TRBD1
TGCAGTGCTAGTCGGGCTAGCGGGAGAGGCGAGCAGTTCTTC	CSASRASGRGEQFF	.	TRBV20-1	TRBJ2-1	TRBD2
TGTGCCAGCAGTTTAGGGTATGGCGAGCAGTACTTC	CASSLGYGEQYF	.	TRBV27	TRBJ2-7	.
TGTGCCAGCAGTTTTCTGGGAGCGGGACGGAAAAACATTCAGTACTTC	CASSFLGAGRKNIQYF	many	TRBV12-3/TRBV12-4	TRBJ2-4	TRBD2
TGTGCCAGCTCACCACCGTATGGGTTTATCTCCTACGAGCAGTACTTC	CASSPPYGFISYEQYF	many	TRBV18	TRBJ2-7	.
TGTGCCAGCAGTAGGCAGCGGGAGTGGGATACGCAGTATTTT	CASSRQREWDTQYF	few	TRBV25-1	TRBJ2-3	TRBD2
TGTGCCAGCAGCACCCGGACAGGACTAAACACCATATATTTT	CASSTRTGLNTIYF	few	TRBV9	TRBJ1-3	TRBD1
TGTGCCAGCAGCACACAGGGGTCCGCCGAGCAGTACTTC	CASSTQGSAEQYF	.	TRBV7-3	TRBJ2-7	TRBD1
TGTGCCTGGAGTTTAGGGGAGAGAGATACGCAGTATTTT	CAWSLGERDTQYF	many	TRBV30	TRBJ2-3	.
TGTGCCAGCCAGACTAGCGGGAGTAGAAATGAGCAGTTCTTC	CASQTSGSRNEQFF	.	TRBV6-2/TRBV6-3	TRBJ2-1	TRBD2
TGCAGTGCGACGGCCGGGACGTTAAGCTCCTACGAGCAGTACTTC	CSATAGTLSSYEQYF	.	TRBV20-1	TRBJ2-7	.
TGTGCCACCAGTGATTTGGAGAAGCGGGAAGGGGGAGATACGCAGTATTTT	CATSDLEKREGGDTQYF	many	TRBV24-1	TRBJ2-3	.
TGTGCCAGCAGCCAAGAGGGGTCCTCCACAGATACGCAGTATTTT	CASSQEGSSTDTQYF	.	TRBV4-2	TRBJ2-3	.
TGTGCCAGCAGTCACAGGGTAATGGAGACCCAGTACTTC	CASSHRVMETQYF	many	TRBV6-1	TRBJ2-5	.
TGCAGTGTTTCCCAAGCAGGGGACCATTCACCCCTCCACTTT	CSVSQAGDHSPLHF	.	TRBV20-1	TRBJ1-6	.
TGTGCCTGGAGTGTAAGGGGGGCTGGTGAAAAACTGTTTTTT	CAWSVRGAGEKLFF	many	TRBV30	TRBJ1-4	.
TGTGCCAGCAGCTTTTCCGACGGGGGGACCGGAGAGACCCAGTACTTC	CASSFSDGGTGETQYF	few	TRBV9	TRBJ2-5	TRBD2
TGTGCCAGCAACTTACAGGGGCCTGGCTACGAGCAGTACTTC	CASNLQGPGYEQYF	many	TRBV6-1	TRBJ2-7	TRBD1
TGTGCCAGCAGCGGGGACAGTCCCGAGCAGTACTTC	CASSGDSPEQYF	.	TRBV9	TRBJ2-7	TRBD1
TGTGCCAGCAGCACACCGGACTCAACTAATGAAAAACTGTTTTTT	CASSTPDSTNEKLFF	.	TRBV7-8	TRBJ1-4	.
TGTGCCAGCAGCTTAGCGACAGGGAACACTGAAGCTTTCTTT	CASSLATGNTEAFF	many	TRBV7-2	TRBJ1-1	.
TGCAGTGCCAGGATAGTGGTAGGCACCAACGAGCAGTACTTC	CSARIVVGTNEQYF	once	TRBV20-1	TRBJ2-7	.
TGTGCCATCAGTGAGTCCGTCCGGCAGGGTTCCTCTGGAAACACCATATATTTT	CAISESVRQGSSGNTIYF	.	TRBV10-3	TRBJ1-3	.
TGCGCCAGCAGCCAGGTCCAGGGGGGGTACAATGAGCAGTTCTTC	CASSQVQGGYNEQFF	.	TRBV4-3	TRBJ2-1	.
TGTGCCACCAGCAGAGAACTAGCGGGAGTCCTTTCCTACAATGAGCAGTTCTTC	CATSRELAGVLSYNEQFF	few	TRBV15	TRBJ2-1	TRBD2
TGTGCCAGCAGCCGAGTCCACCGAGCCAAAAACATTCAGTACTTC	CASSRVHRAKNIQYF	many	TRBV28	TRBJ2-4	.
TGTGCCAGCAGTTATATCGGGGTTAATGGAAACACCATATATTTT	CASSYIGVNGNTIYF	few	TRBV6-9	TRBJ1-3	.
TGTGCCACCAGTGATTGGGGCCCCACAGGCGCTTACGAGCAGTACTTC	CATSDWGPTGAYEQYF	few	TRBV24-1	TRBJ2-7	.
TGCAGTGCAAAGGCGACAGTTAGTAGCAATCAGCCCCAGCATTTT	CSAKATVSSNQPQHF	.	TRBV20-1	TRBJ1-5	.
TGTGCCAGCAGTCACAGGGGGCAAAAAAACATTCAGTACTTC	CASSHRGQKNIQYF	few	TRBV6-2/TRBV6-3	TRBJ2-4	TRBD1
TGTGCCACCAGTGAGAGGGACAGGCCGAATCAGCCCCAGCATTTT	CATSERDRPNQPQHF	few	TRBV24-1	TRBJ1-5	TRBD1
TGTGCCAGCAGTACGCAGGGGACCTCCTACGAGCAGTACTTC	CASSTQGTSYEQYF	many	TRBV6-1	TRBJ2-7	.
TGTGCCAGCTCACCACCTGGCGGGAGGGCCGATGAGCAGTTCTTC	CASSPPGGRADEQFF	.	TRBV18	TRBJ2-1	TRBD2
TGCGCCAGCAGCTTGGTGGACAGGGGGGCCAAAAACATTCAGTACTTC	CASSLVDRGAKNIQYF	many	TRBV5-1	TRBJ2-4	TRBD1
TGTGCCAGCAGCTTCCCCCAGGGAAGGAGTCCCTCCTACGAGCAGTACTTC	CASSFPQGRSPSYEQYF	many	TRBV7-9	TRBJ2-7	.